These T cell receptor beta chains were read from a single sample in a study of T cell responses to AZD1222 COVID-19 vaccine. The data were produced by immunoSEQ multiplex PCR, yet TCRdb's version contains in-frame clones alone and is incomplete. The table shows around 100,000 clones, with about 90% occurring only once. The specimen comprised peripheral blood, sampled on day 0 of AZD1222 vaccination. These TCRs come from an adult in good health. The conserved cysteine and the conserved F or W are not part of the CDR3 here.

>TRBV4-2|TRBJ1-2
ASSQTLDSNYGYT
>TRBV6-5|TRBJ1-1
ASSSPEGTEAF
>TRBV14|TRBJ2-7
ASSLYRDRSSYEQY
>TRBV30|TRBJ1-5
AWAKVNQPQH
>TRBV6-5|TRBJ1-4
ASSYSRVPGGEKLF
>TRBV5-1|TRBJ1-1
ASSGVRGDSEAF
>TRBV6-5|TRBJ1-5
ASSRTGGQPQH
>TRBV27|TRBJ1-6
ASKGQGDSPLH
>TRBV11-2|TRBJ2-5
ASSSGGGEETQY
>TRBV9|TRBJ1-3
ASSVAGMPGNTIY
>TRBV5-6|TRBJ2-7
ASSPGDSSMGEQY
>TRBV4-2|TRBJ2-7
ASSHQRRDRVSFEQY
>TRBV7-7|TRBJ2-7
ASSPRRGKLYEQY
>TRBV19|TRBJ2-6
ASSIGPVLT
>TRBV18|TRBJ1-4
ASSLYRDREEKLF
>TRBV29-1|TRBJ1-4
SGRQSVNEKLF
>TRBV2|TRBJ2-7
ASSTSGTSGGHGEQY
>TRBV24-1|TRBJ2-3
ATSDSDTQY
>TRBV7-9|TRBJ1-4
ASSNPTGDEKLF
>TRBV29-1|TRBJ2-7
SVDQGEGQY
>TRBV27|TRBJ1-3
ASRELNGGNTIY
>TRBV6-1|TRBJ2-5
ASSEFFRKETQY
>TRBV27|TRBJ1-2
ASSAGGNFANYGYT
>TRBV3-1/TRBV3-2|TRBJ2-7
ASSQDKSVRLAGDYEQY